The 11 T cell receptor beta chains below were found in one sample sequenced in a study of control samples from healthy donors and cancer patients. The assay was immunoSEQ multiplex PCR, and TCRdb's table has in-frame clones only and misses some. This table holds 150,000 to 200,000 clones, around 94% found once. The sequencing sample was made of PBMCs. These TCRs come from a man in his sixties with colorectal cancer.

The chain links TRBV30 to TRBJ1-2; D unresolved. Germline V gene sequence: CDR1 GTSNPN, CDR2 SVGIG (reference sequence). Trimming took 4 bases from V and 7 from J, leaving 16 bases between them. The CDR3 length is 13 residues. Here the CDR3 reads CAWTLPGSSGYTF. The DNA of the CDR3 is TGTGCCTGGACGCTGCCTGGTTCGTCTGGCTACACCTTC.

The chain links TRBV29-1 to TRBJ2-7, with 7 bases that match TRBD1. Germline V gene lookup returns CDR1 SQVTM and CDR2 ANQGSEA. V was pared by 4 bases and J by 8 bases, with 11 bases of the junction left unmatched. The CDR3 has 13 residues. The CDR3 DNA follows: TGCAGCGTTGGGGTCGAACAGGGGAAAAAGCAGTACTTC. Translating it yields CSVGVEQGKKQYF.

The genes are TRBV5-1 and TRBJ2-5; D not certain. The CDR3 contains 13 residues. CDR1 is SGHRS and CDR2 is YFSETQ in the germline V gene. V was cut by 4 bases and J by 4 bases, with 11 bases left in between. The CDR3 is CASSVRPSETQYF. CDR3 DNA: TGCGCCAGCAGCGTACGACCTTCAGAGACCCAGTACTTC.

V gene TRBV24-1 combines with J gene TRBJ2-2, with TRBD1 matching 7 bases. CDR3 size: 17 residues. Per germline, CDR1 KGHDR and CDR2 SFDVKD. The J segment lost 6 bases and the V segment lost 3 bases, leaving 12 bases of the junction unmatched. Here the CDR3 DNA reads TGTGCCACCAGTGATATAGGACAGGAAGGGCGTTCCGGGGAGCTGTTTTTT. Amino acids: CATSDIGQEGRSGELFF.

Here the CDR3 reads CASSLGTGSTGELFF. The CDR3 DNA follows: TGTGCCAGCAGCTTAGGGACTGGATCCACCGGGGAGCTGTTTTTT. V usage is TRBV7-9 and J usage is TRBJ2-2; possible D gene TRBD2, 5 bases. Trimming took 1 base from V and 4 from J, leaving 10 bases between them. Per the germline V gene, CDR1 is SEHNR and CDR2 is FQNEAQ (reference sequence). CDR3 length: 15 residues.

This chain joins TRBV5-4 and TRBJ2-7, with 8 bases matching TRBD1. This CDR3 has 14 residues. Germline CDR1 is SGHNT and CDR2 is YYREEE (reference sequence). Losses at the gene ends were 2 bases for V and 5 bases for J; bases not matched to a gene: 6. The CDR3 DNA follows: TGTGCCAGCAGCTTACCGGACAGGGTCCACGAGCAGTACTTC. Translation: CASSLPDRVHEQYF. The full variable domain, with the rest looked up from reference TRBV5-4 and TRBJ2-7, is ETGVTQSPTHLIKTRGQQVTLRCSSQSGHNTVSWYQQALGQGPQFIFQYYREEENGRGNFPPRFSGLQFPNYSSELNVNALELDDSALYLCASSLPDRVHEQYFGPGTRLTVT.

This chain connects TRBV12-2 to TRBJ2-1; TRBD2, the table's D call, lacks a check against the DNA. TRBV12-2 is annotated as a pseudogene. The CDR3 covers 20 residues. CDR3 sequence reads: CASRPQTGLAGGPSYNEQFF. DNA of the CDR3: TGTGCAAGTCGCCCCCAAACGGGACTAGCGGGGGGCCCCTCCTACAATGAGCAGTTCTTC.

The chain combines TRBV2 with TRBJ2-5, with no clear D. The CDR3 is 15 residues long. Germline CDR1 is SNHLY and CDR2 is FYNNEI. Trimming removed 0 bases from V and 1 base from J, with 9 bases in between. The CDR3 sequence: CASSEAPSSQETQYF. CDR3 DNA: TGTGCCAGCAGTGAAGCGCCAAGTTCCCAAGAGACCCAGTACTTC.

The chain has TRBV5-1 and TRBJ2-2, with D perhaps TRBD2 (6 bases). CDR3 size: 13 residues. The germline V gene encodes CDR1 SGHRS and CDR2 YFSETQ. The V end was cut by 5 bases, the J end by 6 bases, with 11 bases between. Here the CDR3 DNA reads TGCGCCAGCAGGGAGGGTGGCGCCGGGGAGCTGTTTTTT. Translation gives CASREGGAGELFF.

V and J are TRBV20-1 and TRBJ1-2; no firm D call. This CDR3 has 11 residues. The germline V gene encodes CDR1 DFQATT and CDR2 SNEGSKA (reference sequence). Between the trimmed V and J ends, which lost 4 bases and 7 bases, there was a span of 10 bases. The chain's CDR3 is CSAIQRGGYTF. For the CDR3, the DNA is TGCAGTGCTATTCAGAGAGGTGGCTACACCTTC.

CDR3 DNA sequence: TGTGCCAGCAGCCCAACGAACAGGGTGAGCGAGCAGTACTTC. Amino acids: CASSPTNRVSEQYF. V and J are TRBV7-8 and TRBJ2-7; D possibly corresponds to TRBD1 (6 bases). The CDR3 spans 14 residues. V lost 5 bases and J lost 6, with 17 bases in between. The germline CDR1 and CDR2 sequences are SGHVS and FQNEAQ.